The present T cell receptor beta chain was sequenced within a study of shared T cell receptors in the human thymus. The CDR3 runs to 15 residues. Trimming at V came to 3 bases and at J to 7 bases, leaving 7 bases not matched to a gene. CDR1 is MNHNS and CDR2 is SASEGT in the germline V gene. Sequencing was performed with immunoSEQ multiplex PCR; in TCRdb, only in-frame clones are kept and a portion is missing. The sample records 72,000 or so clones, more than 90% being singletons. V gene TRBV6-1 combines with J gene TRBJ1-5, with 9 bases fitting TRBD1. The sample consisted of thymocytes. This TCR was sampled from a human donor. DNA for the CDR3: TGTGCCAGCAGTGAGACAGGGGGGGACCAACAGCCCCAGCATTTT. Translated: CASSETGGDQQPQHF.